This is a list of T cell receptor beta chains from one sample in a study of blood T cell repertoires in COVID-19. Clones were read by immunoSEQ multiplex PCR, and TCRdb kept only the in-frame ones, dropping some. This sample yields 140,000 to 150,000 clones, of which around nine tenths are seen a single time; roughly 2% belongs to the top ten. Sequencing was performed on peripheral blood. These receptors came from a human donor in a cohort sampled during active COVID-19. CDR3s include the opening cysteine and the closing phenylalanine or tryptophan. The order of the fields is clone size, V gene, J gene, D gene, CDR3 DNA, CDR3 protein. A D gene is named only where the DNA matches it firmly. Clone size appears in some rows only: once, few, many, or a class for an expanded clone.

once	TRBV7-2	TRBJ2-5	NA	TGTGCCAGCAGCGCCACAGGGGGGAGGGTGACCCAGTACTTC	CASSATGGRVTQYF
NA	TRBV6-5	TRBJ2-2	TRBD1	TGTGCCAGCAGCACCAGGGGGCGCCGGACCGGGGAGCTGTTTTTT	CASSTRGRRTGELFF
NA	TRBV3-1/TRBV3-2	TRBJ2-7	TRBD2	TGTGCCAGCAGCACCTTAGCGGGGGCCTACGAGCAGTACTTC	CASSTLAGAYEQYF
NA	TRBV18	TRBJ2-5	NA	TGTGCCAGCTCAGCTACCGGGGGGCGGGAGCCCCAGTACTTC	CASSATGGREPQYF
NA	TRBV27	TRBJ1-6	NA	TGTGCCAGCAGATATGGACTGGGGAGCTCCTATAATTCACCCCTCCACTTT	CASRYGLGSSYNSPLHF
NA	TRBV5-1	TRBJ2-1	NA	TGCGCCAGCAGCTTGGGAAGTCTCCATAGCGCCGGTGAGCAGTTCTTC	CASSLGSLHSAGEQFF
NA	TRBV5-1	TRBJ2-3	TRBD2	TGCGCCAGCAGCTTGGGTACTAGCGGGCAACGCACAGATACGCAGTATTTT	CASSLGTSGQRTDTQYF
few	TRBV2	TRBJ2-7	TRBD2	TGTGCCAGCAGGAAAGAACCTAGCGGAATACCCGAGCAGTACTTC	CASRKEPSGIPEQYF
NA	TRBV18	TRBJ1-1	TRBD1	TGTGCCAGCTCACCCATCGGGACAGTGAACACTGAAGCTTTCTTT	CASSPIGTVNTEAFF
once	TRBV9	TRBJ1-1	TRBD1	TGTGCCAGCAGCGCATCCGGGACAGTGAACACTGAAGCTTTCTTT	CASSASGTVNTEAFF
NA	TRBV28	TRBJ2-7	TRBD2	TGTGCCAGCAGTTTAGAGCTAGCGGGAGGATTGAGGCAGTACTTC	CASSLELAGGLRQYF
NA	TRBV7-2	TRBJ1-1	TRBD1	TGTGCCAGCAGCTTAAGACAGGGGGCGAAGTTGAACACTGAAGCTTTCTTT	CASSLRQGAKLNTEAFF
NA	TRBV6-5	TRBJ2-5	TRBD2	TGTGCCAGCAGCCGCCGGCGGGGGGGAGAGACCCAGTACTTC	CASSRRRGGETQYF
NA	TRBV28	TRBJ1-2	NA	TGTGCCAGCAGTTTACAGGGGTATGGAAACTATGGCTACACCTTC	CASSLQGYGNYGYTF
NA	TRBV19	TRBJ2-1	NA	TGTGCCAGTAGTATTTGGGGGCGGGAGAGCTCCTACAATGAGCAGTTCTTC	CASSIWGRESSYNEQFF
NA	TRBV6-2/TRBV6-3	TRBJ2-3	TRBD1	TGTGCCAGCAGTCAGGGGACAGCATATAGCACAGATACGCAGTATTTT	CASSQGTAYSTDTQYF
NA	TRBV19	TRBJ2-3	NA	TGTGCCAGCCAACTACGCACAGATACGCAGTATTTT	CASQLRTDTQYF
NA	TRBV29-1	TRBJ2-6	NA	TGCAGCGTTGATCGGCCTGACAGCTCTGGGGCCAACGTCCTGACTTTC	CSVDRPDSSGANVLTF
NA	TRBV4-3	TRBJ1-3	TRBD1	TGCGCCAGCAGCCAAGACCCGGGACAGGGAGGAAACACCATATATTTT	CASSQDPGQGGNTIYF
NA	TRBV6-6	TRBJ1-5	NA	TGTGCCAGCAGGGCAGGGGGCAATCAGCCCCAGCATTTT	CASRAGGNQPQHF
NA	TRBV6-4	TRBJ2-7	TRBD2	TGTGCCAGTTTTGGACTAGCGGGGGCCCCAAGCTCCTACGAGCAGTACTTC	CASFGLAGAPSSYEQYF
NA	TRBV5-1	TRBJ1-2	NA	TGCGCCAGCAGCCTGGACGGGACACCCAACTATGGCTACACCTTC	CASSLDGTPNYGYTF
NA	TRBV30	TRBJ2-5	TRBD2	TGTGCCTGGAGTGTGGGGGGGGAGACCCAGTACTTC	CAWSVGGETQYF
NA	TRBV29-1	TRBJ1-6	NA	TGCAGCGTTATACAGGGTGCGAGGGGCACCCTCCACTTT	CSVIQGARGTLHF
once	TRBV3-1/TRBV3-2	TRBJ1-2	NA	TGTGCCAGCAGCCAAGGTGCAGGGCCTAACTATGGCTACACCTTC	CASSQGAGPNYGYTF
NA	TRBV29-1	TRBJ2-3	TRBD2	TGCAGCGTTGCTGGACTAGCGGGGAGTGGGGCCGCAGATACGCAGTATTTT	CSVAGLAGSGAADTQYF
once	TRBV19	TRBJ1-1	NA	TGTGCCAGTAGTATGCGGCGAGCCGAGAATACTGAAGCTTTCTTT	CASSMRRAENTEAFF
NA	TRBV11-3	TRBJ2-2	NA	TGTGCCAGCAGCCAAACAGGCATACTTAGGACCGGGGAGCTGTTTTTT	CASSQTGILRTGELFF
NA	TRBV2	TRBJ2-1	NA	TGTGCCAGCAGCAGGGGAAAATACAATGAGCAGTTCTTC	CASSRGKYNEQFF
NA	TRBV6-2/TRBV6-3	TRBJ2-2	TRBD1	TGTGCCAGCAGTTATAAGAGGGGGCGTCCCATAAACACCGGGGAGCTGTTTTTT	CASSYKRGRPINTGELFF
NA	TRBV7-2	TRBJ1-3	TRBD1	TGTGCCAGCAGCTTGGGACAGGTTAGCTCTGGAAACACCATATATTTT	CASSLGQVSSGNTIYF
NA	TRBV2	TRBJ2-1	TRBD2	TGTGCCGGTGGACTAGCTCGCGCCTACAATGAGCAGTTCTTC	CAGGLARAYNEQFF
once	TRBV10-2	TRBJ2-7	NA	TGCGCCAGCAGTGAGTACTCAGGGGCCTACGAGCAGTACTTC	CASSEYSGAYEQYF
NA	TRBV9	TRBJ1-1	NA	TGTGCCAGCAGCCCGGGGGGGCGGAGTGAAGCTTTCTTT	CASSPGGRSEAFF
NA	TRBV7-8	TRBJ2-1	TRBD2	TGTGCCAGCAGCGTAATAGGCGGGAGTGCCTACAATGAGCAGTTCTTC	CASSVIGGSAYNEQFF
few	TRBV28	TRBJ1-3	TRBD1	TGTGCCAGCACCTCAACGGACAGGGGGCCCTCTGGAAACACCATATATTTT	CASTSTDRGPSGNTIYF
NA	TRBV27	TRBJ2-7	TRBD1	TGTGCCAGCAGTTCAGGGACAGGCGGGACCTACGAGCAGTACTTC	CASSSGTGGTYEQYF
NA	TRBV7-9	TRBJ1-2	TRBD1	TGTGCCAGCAGCTTAGACAGGGGAGGCAACTATGGCTACACCTTC	CASSLDRGGNYGYTF
NA	TRBV11-2	TRBJ2-7	NA	TGTGCCAGCAGCCCCGGGATCTACGAGCAGTACTTC	CASSPGIYEQYF
NA	TRBV7-8	TRBJ1-2	TRBD1	TGTGCCAGCAGCTCCGGACAGGGACGATACCTCGGGGATGGCTACACCTTC	CASSSGQGRYLGDGYTF
NA	TRBV4-2	TRBJ2-7	TRBD1	TGTGCCAGCAGCCAAGAGAACAGGGGCGCCTACGAGCAGTACTTC	CASSQENRGAYEQYF
NA	TRBV6-2/TRBV6-3	TRBJ2-7	TRBD2	TGTGCCAGCAGTTTTGGCGGGAGTCTCGACGAGCAGTACTTC	CASSFGGSLDEQYF
NA	TRBV19	TRBJ2-7	TRBD1	TGTGCCAGTAGGGGACAGGGGGCGTCCGAGCAGTACTTC	CASRGQGASEQYF
once	TRBV9	TRBJ2-1	TRBD2	TGTGCCAGCAGCGTAGGGGGCTCTAGCGGGAGCCTTTACAATGAGCAGTTCTTC	CASSVGGSSGSLYNEQFF
NA	TRBV9	TRBJ2-7	NA	TGTGCCAGCAGCGTAGGGCAGGGGCTGGGGCTGTACGAGCAGTACTTC	CASSVGQGLGLYEQYF
NA	TRBV10-2	TRBJ2-3	TRBD2	TGCGCCAGCAGTGAGTCGTTCGCGGGAGGCTGGACAGATACGCAGTATTTT	CASSESFAGGWTDTQYF
NA	TRBV11-3	TRBJ2-3	TRBD2	TGTGCCAGCAGCAGTGGACTAGCGGAAAGCACAGATACGCAGTATTTT	CASSSGLAESTDTQYF
NA	TRBV6-5	TRBJ1-1	TRBD1	TGTGCCAGCAGTTACCGCGGACAGGGGGACACTGAAGCTTTCTTT	CASSYRGQGDTEAFF
NA	TRBV6-5	TRBJ1-1	NA	TGTGCCAGCAGGGACAATATGAACACTGAAGCTTTCTTT	CASRDNMNTEAFF
NA	TRBV7-2	TRBJ1-6	NA	TGTGCCAGCAGCACCCAGGGTTTATCCTATAATTCACCCCTCCACTTT	CASSTQGLSYNSPLHF
NA	TRBV28	TRBJ2-7	NA	TGTGCCAGCAGTTTCTCTCTCGTCCTCTCCTACGAGCAGTACTTC	CASSFSLVLSYEQYF
NA	TRBV24-1	TRBJ2-7	NA	TGTGCCACCAGTATGCGGGACTACGAGCAGTACTTC	CATSMRDYEQYF
NA	TRBV7-2	TRBJ2-2	NA	TGTGCCAGCAGCCGGGTGGGGGGAACCGGGGAGCTGTTTTTT	CASSRVGGTGELFF
NA	TRBV7-9	TRBJ1-4	NA	TGTGCCAGCAGCCCAGGAGTGGGAGAATGGGAAAAACTGTTTTTT	CASSPGVGEWEKLFF
NA	TRBV19	TRBJ1-5	TRBD1	TGTGCCAGCCAAACAGGGGCGGGCAATCAGCCCCAGCATTTT	CASQTGAGNQPQHF
NA	TRBV5-4	TRBJ1-2	TRBD1	TGTGCCAGCAGCAAGGGACAGGGCGAATATGGCTACACCTTC	CASSKGQGEYGYTF
NA	TRBV10-3	TRBJ1-1	NA	TGTGCCATCAGTGAGGGACTCGTGGCTGAAGCTTTCTTT	CAISEGLVAEAFF
NA	TRBV5-4	TRBJ2-7	NA	TGTGCCAGCAGCTTCTCAGGGACCTACGAGCAGTACTTC	CASSFSGTYEQYF